The clone carrying this TCR beta chain was seen repeatedly, ten times or more. Its antigen remains unidentified. The library was built from about 400 ng RNA with molecular barcoded adaptors for alpha/delta and beta/gamma chains. Each CDR3 protein is one row after TCRdb ran MiXCR on the reads. This sample carries tens of thousands of distinct CDR3 sequences, 11% to 15% of them seen once, and the ten largest clones take roughly 41%. Bone marrow was sampled from every patient at the time of active disease. The data stem from a study of read filtering for tumor transcriptome and immune sequencing. General study points: In IR-seq, single-read clonotypes were around 85% of clonotypes but approximately 3.5% of reads.

There are 20 residues in the CDR3. Germline V lookup: CDR1 KGHSH, CDR2 LQKENI. V shed 0 bases, J shed 2 bases, and the junction held 11 bases outside the gene matches. Sequencing was carried out using a population of CD138-negative cells sorted from bone marrow. The chain employs TRBV18 and TRBJ2-1; 12 bases are shared with TRBD2. The sequence was collected from a donor at least 40 years old with multiple myeloma. In DNA form, the CDR3 reads TGTGCCAGCTCACCACCGCTACTAGCGGGAGGTGGGTTCCCCTACAATGAGCAGTTCTTC. Protein sequence: CASSPPLLAGGGFPYNEQFF.